This TCR beta chain was sequenced during a study of beta chain features in type 1 diabetes. Sorting of CD4+ naive, central memory, regulatory and stem cell-like memory cells was performed via CD45RO/CCR7/CD25/CD127/CD95/CD27. Purities in excess of 95% were seen in all sorted populations. General study findings and limits: The analysis here could not establish whether HLA type shapes TCRB rearrangement. People with Type 1 diabetes carried modestly yet significantly shorter TCRB CDR3s in all four CD4+ subsets.

The CDR3 extends over 13 amino acids. Germline lookup yields CDR1 SGHDT and CDR2 YYEEEE. V lost 0 bases and J 12 bases, leaving 16 bases between the germline ends. Regarding this clone: The antigen remains undetermined.

Expressed TCRB transcripts were sequenced, since all the RNA that had been isolated was reverse transcribed. Using immunoSEQ multiplex PCR, the repertoire was profiled, and TCRdb retains in-frame clones only, with some absent. The profile shows some 160,000 clones, 7% to 10% of them singletons. This sequence joins TRBV5-6 and TRBJ2-7; D call uncertain. The sequencing sample was made of central memory CD4+ T cells from blood. The TCR comes from a woman under 30 in good health. In nucleotides, the CDR3 is TGTGCCAGCAGCTTGGAAAGTAAGGCTAGTTGGTACTTC. It yields the protein CASSLESKASWYF. The full variable domain, in which reference TRBV5-6 and TRBJ2-7 provide the parts outside the CDR3, is DAGVTQSPTHLIKTRGQQVTLRCSPKSGHDTVSWYQQALGQGPQFIFQYYEEEERQRGNFPDRFSGHQFPNYSSELNVNALLLGDSALYLCASSLESKASWYFGPGTRLTVT.